This T cell receptor (beta chain) comes out of a study of cytomegalovirus exposure and HLA in healthy donors. CDR1 is SGHDT and CDR2 is YYEEEE in the germline V gene. V lost 1 base and J lost 3; bases outside the gene matches: 4. The CDR3 is made up of 14 amino acids. Among the 110 or so subjects of the validation cohort, separate from the approximately 700-subject first cohort, were the donors. Assay used: immunoSEQ multiplex PCR; TCRdb lists only in-frame clones, some missing. The table shows about 250,000 clones, with approximately 84% occurring only once. The sample holds one count of this clone. The V and J genes are TRBV5-6 and TRBJ2-7; TRBD2 matches at 7 bases. This TCR came from a man aged 18-30 years in good health and CMV-seropositive. Sequencing was carried out using PBMCs. CDR3 bases: TGTGCCAGCAGCTTGATGGGGGAGGGCTACGAGCAGTACTTC. Amino acids: CASSLMGEGYEQYF.